The 6 T cell receptor beta chains in this list originate from one sample, sequenced in a study of T cells in Graves' hyperthyroidism and ophthalmopathy. Amplified TCR beta CDR3 regions came from RNA transcripts. A first-round RT-PCR of the TCR CDR3 used the HTBI primer set. One entry per CDR3 protein, called by TCRdb with MiXCR from the multiplex PCR reads. The top ten clones hold around 7.7% of a sample with roughly 740,000 distinct CDR3 sequences, 16% of them seen once. The sample consisted of blood. These receptor sequences come from a man between 18 and 35 years old with Graves' hyperthyroidism.

This clonotype was seen more than once but under ten times. The chain is built from TRBV5-6 and TRBJ1-6, with a weak D call TRBD1 (5 bases). This CDR3 spans 16 amino acids. V was cut by 4 bases and J by 11 bases, with 22 bases left in between. From germline, CDR1 is SGHDT and CDR2 YYEEEE. The DNA for the CDR3 is TGTGCCAGCAGCACGAGACAGACTTTAAAAAGGACACCCCTCCACTTT. As protein: CASSTRQTLKRTPLHF.

The rearrangement joins TRBV12-3 or TRBV12-4 to TRBJ2-1, with TRBD2 identical over 7 bases. CDR3 length: 14 amino acids. Losses at the gene ends were 3 bases for V and 8 bases for J; bases not matched to a gene: 7. CDR3 coding DNA: TGTGCCAGCAGTTTGGGGCTAGCGGCCGATGAGCAGTTCTTC. As protein: CASSLGLAADEQFF.

This clonotype was detected only a few times. This chain joins TRBV27 and TRBJ2-7, with 7 bases fitting TRBD1. Per the germline V gene, CDR1 is MNHEY and CDR2 is SMNVEV (reference sequence). This CDR3 has 15 amino acids. Losses at the gene ends were 6 bases for V and 0 bases for J; bases not matched to a gene: 8. This CDR3 is CASSPLGQRSYEQYF. For the CDR3, the DNA is TGTGCCAGCAGCCCCCTGGGACAGCGCTCCTACGAGCAGTACTTC.

This clonotype has a handful of counts. The gene calls are TRBV9 and TRBJ2-5; TRBD1 agrees at 7 bases. The germline V gene has CDR1 SGDLS and CDR2 YYNGEE. The CDR3 consists of 13 residues. With V trimmed by 2 bases and J by 3 bases, 1 base remained unmatched. The CDR3 DNA follows: TGTGCCAGCAGCGTCGACAGGGAAGAGACCCAGTACTTC. Translating gives CASSVDREETQYF.

V usage is TRBV4-3 and J usage is TRBJ2-2; 8 nucleotides match TRBD2. The J segment lost 3 bases and the V segment lost 0 bases, leaving 3 bases of the junction unmatched. The germline V gene has CDR1 LGHNA and CDR2 YSLEER. The CDR3 is made up of 16 amino acids. CDR3 DNA sequence: TGCGCCAGCAGCCAAGAGGTAGCGGGACACACCGGGGAGCTGTTTTTT. This sequence encodes CASSQEVAGHTGELFF.

This clonotype was recorded many times. The chain combines TRBV2 with TRBJ2-3; 11 bases align to TRBD2. Unmatched junction bases numbered 5, after V lost 6 bases and J lost 0 bases. CDR3 length: 16 amino acids. Germline V gene lookup returns CDR1 SNHLY and CDR2 FYNNEI. The CDR3 sequence is CASSRGLAESTDTQYF. CDR3 coding DNA: TGTGCCAGCAGCCGGGGACTAGCGGAGAGCACAGATACGCAGTATTTT.